The T cell receptor (beta chain) under discussion was sequenced for a study of blood T cell repertoires in COVID-19. Study at large: Sites across the United States, Italy and Spain contributed samples from acute and convalescent COVID-19.

Germline CDR1 reads SGHVS; CDR2 reads FQNEAQ. Trimming pared 1 base from V and 3 bases from J, leaving 13 bases between. The CDR3 length is 17 residues. TCRdb's copy holds only in-frame clones and misses some; the assay was immunoSEQ multiplex PCR. The sample records roughly 180,000 clones, approximately 86% being singletons. The source of this sequence is a man in his 60s with acute or convalescent COVID-19. This sequence joins TRBV7-8 and TRBJ1-6; D gene uncertain. Sequencing was performed on peripheral blood. The CDR3 sequence: CASSLVSGRYYNSPLHF. In DNA, the CDR3 is TGTGCCAGCAGCTTAGTGTCGGGGAGGTACTATAATTCACCCCTCCACTTT.